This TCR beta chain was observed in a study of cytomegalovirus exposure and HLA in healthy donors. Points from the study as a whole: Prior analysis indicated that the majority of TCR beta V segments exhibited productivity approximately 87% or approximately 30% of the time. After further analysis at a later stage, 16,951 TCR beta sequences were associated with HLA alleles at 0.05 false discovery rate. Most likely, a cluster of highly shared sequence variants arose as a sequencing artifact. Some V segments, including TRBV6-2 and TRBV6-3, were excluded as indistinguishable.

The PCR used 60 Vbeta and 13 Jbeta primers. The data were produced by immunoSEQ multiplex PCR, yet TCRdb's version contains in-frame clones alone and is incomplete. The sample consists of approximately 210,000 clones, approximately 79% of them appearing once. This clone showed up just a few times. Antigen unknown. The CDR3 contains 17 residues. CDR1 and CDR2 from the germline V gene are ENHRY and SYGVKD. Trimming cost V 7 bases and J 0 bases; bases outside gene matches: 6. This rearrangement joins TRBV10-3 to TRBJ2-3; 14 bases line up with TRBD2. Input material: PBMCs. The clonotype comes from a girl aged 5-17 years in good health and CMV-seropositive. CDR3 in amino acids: CAIKPTSGGASTDTQYF. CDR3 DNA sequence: TGTGCCATCAAGCCGACTAGCGGGGGGGCGAGCACAGATACGCAGTATTTT.